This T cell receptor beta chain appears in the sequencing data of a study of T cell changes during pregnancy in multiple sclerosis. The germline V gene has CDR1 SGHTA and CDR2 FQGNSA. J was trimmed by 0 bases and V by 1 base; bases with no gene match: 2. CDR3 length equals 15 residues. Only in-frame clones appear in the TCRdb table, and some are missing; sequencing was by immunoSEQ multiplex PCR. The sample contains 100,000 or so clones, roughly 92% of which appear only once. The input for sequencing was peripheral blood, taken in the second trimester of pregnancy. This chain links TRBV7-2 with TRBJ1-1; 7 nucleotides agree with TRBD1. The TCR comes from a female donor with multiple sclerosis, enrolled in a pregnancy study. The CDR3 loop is CASSLGGTVNTEAFF. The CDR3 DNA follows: TGTGCCAGCAGCTTAGGTGGGACAGTGAACACTGAAGCTTTCTTT.